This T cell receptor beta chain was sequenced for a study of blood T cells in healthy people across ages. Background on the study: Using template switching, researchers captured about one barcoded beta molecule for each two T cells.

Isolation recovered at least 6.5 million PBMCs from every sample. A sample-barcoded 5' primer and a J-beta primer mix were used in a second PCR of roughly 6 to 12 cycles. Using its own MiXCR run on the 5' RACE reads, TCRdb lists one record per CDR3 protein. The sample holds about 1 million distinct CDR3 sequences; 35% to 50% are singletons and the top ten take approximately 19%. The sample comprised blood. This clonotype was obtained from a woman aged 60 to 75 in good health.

CDR3 nucleotide sequence: TGCAGCGTCCCGGACAGTCTGAACACTGAAGCTTTCTTT. Translation gives CSVPDSLNTEAFF. The rearrangement uses TRBV29-1 and TRBJ1-1; tentatively, D is TRBD1 (6 bases). V was shortened by 6 bases and J by 0 bases, with 11 bases between the two germline ends. The germline V gene encodes CDR1 SQVTM and CDR2 ANQGSEA. This CDR3 comprises 13 residues.